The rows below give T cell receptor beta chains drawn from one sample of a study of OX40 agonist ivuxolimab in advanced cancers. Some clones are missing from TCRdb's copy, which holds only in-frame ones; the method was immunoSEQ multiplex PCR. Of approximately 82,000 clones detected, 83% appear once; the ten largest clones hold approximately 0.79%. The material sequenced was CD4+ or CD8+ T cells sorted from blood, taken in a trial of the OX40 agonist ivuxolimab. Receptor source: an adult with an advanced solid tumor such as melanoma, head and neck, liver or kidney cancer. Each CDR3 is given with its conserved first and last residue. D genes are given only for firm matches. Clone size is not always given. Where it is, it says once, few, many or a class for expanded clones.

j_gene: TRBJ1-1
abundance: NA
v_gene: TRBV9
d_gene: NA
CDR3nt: TGTGCCAGCAGCCTATATACACAGGAGAACACTGAAGCTTTCTTT
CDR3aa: CASSLYTQENTEAFF

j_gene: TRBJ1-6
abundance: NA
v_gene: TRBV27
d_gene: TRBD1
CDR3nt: TGTGCCAGCAGTTTAGGGACAGGGAATTCACCCCTCCACTTT
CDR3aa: CASSLGTGNSPLHF

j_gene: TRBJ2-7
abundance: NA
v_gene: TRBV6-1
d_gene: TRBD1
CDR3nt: TGTGCCAGCAGACAACAGGGGGCGTACGAGCAGTACTTC
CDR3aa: CASRQQGAYEQYF

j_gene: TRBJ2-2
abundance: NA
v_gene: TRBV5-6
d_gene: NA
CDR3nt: TGTGCCAGCAGCCTGACGGGAGTCAACACCGGGGAGCTGTTTTTT
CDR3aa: CASSLTGVNTGELFF

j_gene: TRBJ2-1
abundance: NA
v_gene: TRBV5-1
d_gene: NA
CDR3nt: TGCGCCAGCAGCTTGGACGAGGAGCAGTTCTTC
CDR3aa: CASSLDEEQFF

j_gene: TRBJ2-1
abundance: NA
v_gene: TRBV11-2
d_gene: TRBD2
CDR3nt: TGTGCCAGCAGCTTTGAGCGGGGGGGCGGGTATGAGCAGTTCTTC
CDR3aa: CASSFERGGGYEQFF

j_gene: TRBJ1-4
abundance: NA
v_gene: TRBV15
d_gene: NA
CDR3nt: TGTGCCACCAGCAGAGACCGGGGGGGAAGTCGGGAAAAACTGTTTTTT
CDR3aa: CATSRDRGGSREKLFF

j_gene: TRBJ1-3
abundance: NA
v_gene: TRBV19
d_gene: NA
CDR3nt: TGTGCCAGTAGTATCTCCGCGACAGTAGGAAACACCATATATTTT
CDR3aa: CASSISATVGNTIYF

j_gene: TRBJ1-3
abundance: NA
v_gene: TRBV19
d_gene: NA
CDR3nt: TGTGCCAGTAGTATCGGGGACGAAGTAGGAGGATCTGGAAACACCATATATTTT
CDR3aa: CASSIGDEVGGSGNTIYF

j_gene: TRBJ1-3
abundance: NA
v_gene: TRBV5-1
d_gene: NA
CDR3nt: TGCGCCAGCAGCTTGGGGTCAGGGGACGGAAACACCATATATTTT
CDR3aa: CASSLGSGDGNTIYF

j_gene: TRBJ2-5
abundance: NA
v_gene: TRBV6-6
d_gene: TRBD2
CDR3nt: TGTGCCAGCGGGAGGGGTTGGGAGACCCAGTACTTC
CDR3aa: CASGRGWETQYF

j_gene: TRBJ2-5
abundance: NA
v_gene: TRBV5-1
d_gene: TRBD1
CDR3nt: TGCGCCAGCAGCTTCGGACAGGGTAGTTTGGAGACCCAGTACTTC
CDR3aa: CASSFGQGSLETQYF

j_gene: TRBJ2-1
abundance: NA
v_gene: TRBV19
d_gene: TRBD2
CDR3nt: TGTGCCAGGGCCCGCGGGGGACTTAACAATGAGCAGTTCTTC
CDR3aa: CARARGGLNNEQFF

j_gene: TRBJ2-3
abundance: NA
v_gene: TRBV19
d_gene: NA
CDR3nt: TGTGCCAGTAGTCCCCCAGGGGTAGCACCGGGGTTT
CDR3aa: CASSPPGVAPGF

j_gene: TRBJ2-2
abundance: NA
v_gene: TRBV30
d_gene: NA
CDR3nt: TGTGCCTGGAGTGTAATCGGGGGTGGCGACACCGGGGAGCTGTTTTTT
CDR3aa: CAWSVIGGGDTGELFF

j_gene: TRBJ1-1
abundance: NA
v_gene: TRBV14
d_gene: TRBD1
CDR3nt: TGTGCCAGCAGCCAAGATAGGGGGCTTAGGGACACTGAAGCTTTCTTT
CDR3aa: CASSQDRGLRDTEAFF

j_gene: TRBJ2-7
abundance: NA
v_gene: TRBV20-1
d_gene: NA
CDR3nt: TGCAGTGCTAGCAACACCTACGAGCAGTACTTC
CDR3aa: CSASNTYEQYF

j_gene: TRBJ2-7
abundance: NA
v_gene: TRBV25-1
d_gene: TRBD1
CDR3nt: TGTGCCAGCAGTGAAACGCCGGGACAGCCCTACGAGCAGTACTTC
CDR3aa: CASSETPGQPYEQYF

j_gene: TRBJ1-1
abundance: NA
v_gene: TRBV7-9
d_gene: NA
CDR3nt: TGTGCCAGCAGCTACCTCGCGGCTTACACTGAAGCTTTCTTT
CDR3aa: CASSYLAAYTEAFF

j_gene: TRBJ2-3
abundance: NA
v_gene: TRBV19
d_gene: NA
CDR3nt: TGTGCCAGTAGTATAGGGGCTAGCCGGCCAGATACGCAGTATTTT
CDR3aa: CASSIGASRPDTQYF

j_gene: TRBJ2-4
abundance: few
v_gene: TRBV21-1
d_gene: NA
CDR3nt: TGTGCCAGCAGCACGGGACCGAGGGAGGACATTCAGTACTTC
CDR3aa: CASSTGPREDIQYF

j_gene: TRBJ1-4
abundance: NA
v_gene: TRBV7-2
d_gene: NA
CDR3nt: TGTGCCAGCAGCACACGGCCCGGGGGGAGCGAAAAACTGTTTTTT
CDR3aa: CASSTRPGGSEKLFF

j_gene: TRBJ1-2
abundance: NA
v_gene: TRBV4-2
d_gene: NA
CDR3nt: TGTGCCAGCAGCCAAGCGGTGGGCAGAGACTATGGCTACACCTTC
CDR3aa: CASSQAVGRDYGYTF

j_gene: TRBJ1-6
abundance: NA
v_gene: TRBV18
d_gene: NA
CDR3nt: TGTGCCAGCTCACCGCGGGCTGCGGGGGAGACCTATAATTCACCCCTCCACTTT
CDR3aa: CASSPRAAGETYNSPLHF

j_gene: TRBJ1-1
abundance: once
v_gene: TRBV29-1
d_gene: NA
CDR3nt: TGCAGCGTCCATGGGCCGGGGGGCGGACTCGAAAGGGCTTTCTTT
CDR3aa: CSVHGPGGGLERAFF

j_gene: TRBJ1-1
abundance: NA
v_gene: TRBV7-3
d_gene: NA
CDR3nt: TGTGCCAGCAGCCATCAAGTGAACACTGAAGCTTTCTTT
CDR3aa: CASSHQVNTEAFF

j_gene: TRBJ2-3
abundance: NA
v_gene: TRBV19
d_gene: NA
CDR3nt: TGTGCCAGTAGTACCCAGGGGGGTGGAGCGGCAGATACGCAGTATTTT
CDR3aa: CASSTQGGGAADTQYF

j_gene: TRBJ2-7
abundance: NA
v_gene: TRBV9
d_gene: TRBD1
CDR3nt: TGTGCCAGCAGCCTGGGGGGGACAGGGGCGACCTACGAGCAGTACTTC
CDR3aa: CASSLGGTGATYEQYF

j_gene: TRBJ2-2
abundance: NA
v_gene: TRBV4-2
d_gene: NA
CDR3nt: TGTGCCAGCAGCCAAGAAGGGGGGGAGAACACCGGGGAGCTGTTTTTT
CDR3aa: CASSQEGGENTGELFF

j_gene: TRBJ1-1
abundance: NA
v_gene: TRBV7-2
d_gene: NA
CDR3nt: TGTGCCAGCAGCTTATTGGTAGAGGCTTTCTTT
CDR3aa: CASSLLVEAFF

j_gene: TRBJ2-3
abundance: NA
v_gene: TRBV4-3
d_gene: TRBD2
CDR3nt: TGCGCCAGCAGCCAAGCGTACCGAGCGGGGGATCCCACAGATACGCAGTATTTT
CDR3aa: CASSQAYRAGDPTDTQYF

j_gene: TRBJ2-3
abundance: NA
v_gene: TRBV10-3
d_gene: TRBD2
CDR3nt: TGTGCCATCAGTCCACTAGCGGGGGGCAACACAGATACGCAGTATTTT
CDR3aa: CAISPLAGGNTDTQYF

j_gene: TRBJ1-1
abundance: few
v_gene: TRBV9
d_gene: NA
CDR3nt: TGTGCCAGCAGCGTTGGGGCCAACACTGAAGCTTTCTTT
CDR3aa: CASSVGANTEAFF

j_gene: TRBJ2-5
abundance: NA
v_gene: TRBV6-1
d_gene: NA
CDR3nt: TGTGCCAGCAGTGAATGGGAGACCCAGTACTTC
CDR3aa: CASSEWETQYF

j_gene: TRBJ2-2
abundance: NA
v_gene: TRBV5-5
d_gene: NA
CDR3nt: TGTGCCAGCAGCTTGGGACCGCGCAACGGGGAGCTGTTTTTT
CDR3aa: CASSLGPRNGELFF

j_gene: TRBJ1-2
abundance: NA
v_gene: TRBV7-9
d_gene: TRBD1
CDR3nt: TGTGCCAGCAGCATGGGACAGGGGGCGCCTCATGGCTACACCTTC
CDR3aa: CASSMGQGAPHGYTF

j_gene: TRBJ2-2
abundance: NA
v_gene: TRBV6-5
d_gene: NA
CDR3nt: TGTGCCAGCAGTTCCTCTCACACCGGGGAGCTGTTTTTT
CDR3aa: CASSSSHTGELFF

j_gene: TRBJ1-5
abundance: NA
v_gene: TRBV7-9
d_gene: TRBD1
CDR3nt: TGTGCCAGCAGCTTAGGGACAGGGGACGCAGAGCAGCCCCAGCATTTT
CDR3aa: CASSLGTGDAEQPQHF

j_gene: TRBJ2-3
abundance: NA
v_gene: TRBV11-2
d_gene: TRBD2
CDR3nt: TGTGCCAGCAGCCTCCTGGGGAGCGGGGGGCGAGGAGATACGCAGTATTTT
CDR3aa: CASSLLGSGGRGDTQYF